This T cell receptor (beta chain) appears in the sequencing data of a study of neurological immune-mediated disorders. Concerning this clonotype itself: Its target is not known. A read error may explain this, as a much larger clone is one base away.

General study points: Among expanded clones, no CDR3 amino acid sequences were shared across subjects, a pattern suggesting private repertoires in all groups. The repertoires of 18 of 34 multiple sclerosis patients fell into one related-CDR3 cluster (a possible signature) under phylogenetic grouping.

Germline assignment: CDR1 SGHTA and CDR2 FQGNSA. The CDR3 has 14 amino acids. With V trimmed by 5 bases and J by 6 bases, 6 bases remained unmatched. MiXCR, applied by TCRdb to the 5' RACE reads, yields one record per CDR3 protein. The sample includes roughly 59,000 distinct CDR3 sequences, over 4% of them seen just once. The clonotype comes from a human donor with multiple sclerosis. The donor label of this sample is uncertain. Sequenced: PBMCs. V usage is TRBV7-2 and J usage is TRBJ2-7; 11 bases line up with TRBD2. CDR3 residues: CASSPLAGEFEQYF. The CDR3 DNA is TGTGCCAGCAGCCCACTAGCGGGGGAATTCGAGCAGTACTTC.